This TCR beta chain emerged from a study of cytomegalovirus exposure and HLA in healthy donors. Overall study: The Caucasian-associated ancestry cluster held roughly 78% of roughly 400 genotyped donors.

Study-wide points: Accurate prediction of HLA-A and HLA-B alleles (for most subjects) was reportedly achieved from TCR beta sequences. Testing in vitro showed a few CMV-associated chains specific for CMV antigens.

PCR employed 60 Vbeta and 13 Jbeta primers. In the source study's methods: A later analysis tallied 65 million to 85 million unique TCR beta chains, 10 million to 12 million of them shared. Clones were read by immunoSEQ multiplex PCR, and TCRdb kept only the in-frame ones, dropping some. D and trimming were read from the DNA, whereas the V and J calls and clone size are those reported in that table. This table has about 120,000 clones, 65% to 85% appearing once. This clone was recorded only once. Its antigen remains unknown. The sample was PBMCs. This receptor was obtained from a woman in her 40s in good health and CMV-seropositive.

In DNA form, the CDR3 reads TGTGCCTGGAGTGTACGGTCAGGCGGGGGCAATCAGCCCCAGCATTTT. It translates to CAWSVRSGGGNQPQHF. V usage is TRBV30 and J usage is TRBJ1-5; D is unresolved. The CDR3 length is 16 residues. Germline assignment: CDR1 GTSNPN and CDR2 SVGIG (reference sequence). V was trimmed by 0 bases and J by 2 bases, leaving 14 bases between them.